The 26 T cell receptor beta chains given below trace back to one sample, sequenced in a study of T cell repertoires in cytomegalovirus infection. TCRdb used MiXCR to reprocess the reads, holding one entry per CDR3 protein. The sample gives around 530,000 distinct CDR3 sequences, around 27% of which show up once; 13% is in the top ten. Input material: PBMCs. The origin of the receptors is a human donor in good health (CMV status not recorded). Some clones in this sample may be carry-over from other donors' samples.

Regarding this clonotype: This may be a read error: a much more frequent sequence differs by one nucleotide. The conserved closing phenylalanine or tryptophan is absent in this CDR3, likely reflecting a read error. The rearrangement joins TRBV10-3 to TRBJ1-2; D call uncertain. CDR1 and CDR2 from the germline V gene are ENHRY and SYGVKD. The CDR3 length is 12 residues. Trimming removed 6 bases from V and 3 bases from J, with 8 bases in between. CDR3 sequence: CAISGGYYGYTS. CDR3 sequence (DNA): TGTGCCATCAGCGGCGGCTACTATGGCTACACCTCC.

V is TRBV7-6 and J is TRBJ2-7, with D perhaps matching TRBD2 (7 bases). CDR3 size: 17 residues. Germline lookup yields CDR1 SGHVS and CDR2 FNYEAQ. V lost 1 base to trimming and J lost 0 bases, with 16 bases between them. The CDR3 DNA reads as TGTGCCAGCAGCTTAGGAGGGGGGGGCTCGAGCTCCTACGAGCAGTACTTC. Its protein is CASSLGGGGSSSYEQYF.

This clonotype was picked up a small number of times. The chain is built from TRBV5-1 and TRBJ2-1, with no clear D. Looked up from germline, CDR1 is SGHRS and CDR2 is YFSETQ. The CDR3 loop spans 16 amino acids. V lost 0 bases and J lost 8, with 18 bases in between. This CDR3 is CASSLGDNTVRDEQFF. For the CDR3, the DNA is TGCGCCAGCAGCTTGGGAGACAACACTGTCCGCGATGAGCAGTTCTTC.

The chain couples TRBV29-1 to TRBJ2-1, with TRBD1 matching 8 bases. Germline-derived CDR1 and CDR2 are SQVTM and ANQGSEA. The CDR3 totals 11 residues. After removal of 7 bases from V and 8 bases from J, the junction contained 4 bases not matched to a gene. CDR3 amino acids: CSGQGWDEQFF. The DNA for the CDR3 is TGCAGCGGACAGGGGTGGGATGAGCAGTTCTTC.

This chain's CDR3 is CASSLVLGQGEEKLFF. The CDR3 DNA follows: TGTGCCAGCAGCTTGGTCCTGGGACAGGGGGAGGAAAAACTGTTTTTT. The rearrangement joins TRBV5-6 to TRBJ1-4, with 11 nucleotides matching TRBD1. The CDR3 consists of 16 residues. Looked up from germline, CDR1 is SGHDT and CDR2 is YYEEEE. After removal of 0 bases from V and 8 bases from J, the junction contained 6 bases not matched to a gene.

The J gene is TRBJ1-5, the V gene TRBV20-1, with TRBD1 matching over 7 bases. Germline V gene data show CDR1 as DFQATT and CDR2 as SNEGSKA (reference sequence). V lost 1 base and J lost 4; bases outside the gene matches: 1. The CDR3 sequence is 13 residues long. The CDR3 is CSARVQGNQPQHF. CDR3 nucleotide sequence: TGCAGTGCTAGAGTACAGGGGAATCAGCCCCAGCATTTT.

Only a few counts were recorded for this clonotype. The V gene is TRBV4-2, the J gene TRBJ1-1; D is uncertain. Germline loops: CDR1 LGHNA, CDR2 YNFKEQ. The germline V and J ends were trimmed by 4 bases and 3 bases, with 21 bases remaining between them. The CDR3 covers 17 residues. The CDR3 DNA reads TGTGCCAGCAGCCCCCCCAGGACTCCCCTCAAGGACACTGAAGCTTTCTTT. Translated, it gives CASSPPRTPLKDTEAFF.

This clonotype was detected only a few times. The chain joins TRBV10-3 to TRBJ2-1, with a possible D match to TRBD2 (6 bases). The CDR3 extends over 15 amino acids. Germline V gives CDR1 ENHRY, CDR2 SYGVKD. Trimming stripped 5 bases from V and 0 bases from J, with 11 bases between. The CDR3 coding sequence is TGTGCCATCAGTACGGGGGAGAGCTCCTACAATGAGCAGTTCTTC. Translating gives CAISTGESSYNEQFF.

This clonotype was seen a few times. The chain links TRBV4-3 to TRBJ2-7, with 13 bases lining up with TRBD2. Trimming cost V 0 bases and J 7 bases; bases outside gene matches: 6. The CDR3 is made up of 16 amino acids. The germline V gene has CDR1 LGHNA and CDR2 YSLEER. CDR3 loop: CASSQDRTSGSGEQYF. The CDR3 DNA follows: TGCGCCAGCAGCCAAGATAGGACTAGCGGGAGTGGGGAGCAGTACTTC.

The chain is built from TRBV6-5 and TRBJ1-2; 7 positions match TRBD1. From germline, CDR1 is MNHEY and CDR2 SVGAGI. V gave up 5 bases and J gave up 3 bases; unmatched junction bases: 12. The CDR3 sequence is 16 residues long. The CDR3 loop reads CASSQENRGYDYGYTF. The CDR3 nucleotides read TGTGCCAGCAGTCAAGAGAACAGGGGTTATGACTATGGCTACACCTTC.

This chain links TRBV25-1 with TRBJ1-4; D call uncertain. V was pared by 7 bases and J by 8 bases, with 11 bases between. Germline loops: CDR1 MGHDK, CDR2 SYGVNS. This CDR3 has 12 residues. CDR3 bases: TGTGCCAGCACCTCCTCCGGGGAAAAACTGTTTTTT. It yields the protein CASTSSGEKLFF.

A few counts support this clonotype. V gene TRBV2 combines with J gene TRBJ1-1; weak D call: TRBD1 (5 bases). This CDR3 spans 13 amino acids. V was shortened by 9 bases and J by 2 bases, with 13 bases between the two germline ends. Germline lookup yields CDR1 SNHLY and CDR2 FYNNEI. CDR3 residues: CARSRDANTEAFF. In DNA form, the CDR3 reads TGTGCCAGAAGCCGGGACGCAAACACTGAAGCTTTCTTT.

This clonotype was seen more than once but under ten times. The chain couples TRBV24-1 to TRBJ1-2; D might be TRBD1 (6 bases). The CDR3 consists of 12 residues. CDR1 is KGHDR, CDR2 SFDVKD, per germline. Trimming took off 3 bases at V and 8 bases at J, with 9 bases between the two ends. CDR3 coding DNA: TGTGCCACCAGTGATGGGGGGCTCGGCTACACCTTC. Residues: CATSDGGLGYTF.

The chain recombines TRBV20-1 with TRBJ2-1, with 12 bases identical to TRBD2. V was clipped by 3 bases and J by 9 bases; unmatched bases: 6. Germline-derived CDR1 and CDR2 are DFQATT and SNEGSKA (reference sequence). CDR3 length: 14 amino acids. CDR3 amino acids: CSASRLAGAFEQFF. DNA for the CDR3: TGCAGTGCTAGTCGACTAGCGGGAGCTTTTGAGCAGTTCTTC.

This clonotype has only a few counts. The chain joins TRBV27 to TRBJ2-3; D might be TRBD1 (6 bases). Trimming cost V 5 bases and J 6 bases, with 18 bases left between them. Germline V gene lookup returns CDR1 MNHEY and CDR2 SMNVEV (reference sequence). CDR3 length: 15 residues. DNA for the CDR3: TGTGCCAGCAGTCTCAGGACAGATCTAGGGGATACGCAGTATTTT. Its protein is CASSLRTDLGDTQYF.

This clonotype was found once. This chain links TRBV11-2 with TRBJ2-7; the D gene is possibly TRBD2 (5 bases). V dropped 5 bases and J dropped 5 bases, with 19 bases sitting between them. CDR1 is SGHAT, CDR2 FQNNGV, per germline. This CDR3 is 15 amino acids long. DNA for the CDR3: TGTGCCAGCAGCGGCCGGACTTATAGTGGGCACGAGCAGTACGTC. It yields the protein CASSGRTYSGHEQYV.

V and J are TRBV24-1 and TRBJ2-1; 13 bases map to TRBD2. Losses at the gene ends were 2 bases for V and 0 bases for J; bases not matched to a gene: 9. This CDR3 spans 20 amino acids. Per germline, CDR1 KGHDR and CDR2 SFDVKD. Here the CDR3 reads CATSDSRTSGRLSSYNEQFF. The CDR3 DNA follows: TGTGCCACCAGTGATTCTCGGACTAGCGGGAGATTGAGCTCCTACAATGAGCAGTTCTTC.

V is TRBV20-1 and J is TRBJ2-5; 13 bases map to TRBD2. J was trimmed by 5 bases and V by 0 bases; bases with no gene match: 9. Per the germline V gene, CDR1 is DFQATT and CDR2 is SNEGSKA (reference sequence). The CDR3 sequence is 17 residues long. The DNA for the CDR3 is TGCAGTGCTAGAGAGGGGGGACTAGCGGGGAGTTGGGAGACCCAGTACTTC. Translation gives CSAREGGLAGSWETQYF.

The rearrangement uses TRBV11-3 and TRBJ2-1, with D tentatively TRBD1 or TRBD2 (5 bases each). Trimming took 0 bases from V and 8 from J, leaving 14 bases between them. The V gene's germline CDR1 is SGHNT and CDR2 YENEEA. This CDR3 has 15 amino acids. The CDR3 sequence is CASSLDRGILDEQFF. The CDR3 DNA is TGTGCCAGCAGCTTAGATCGGGGCATCTTGGATGAGCAGTTCTTC.

This clonotype was counted ten times or more. The CDR3 loop reads CASSLGLANNEQFF. CDR3 bases: TGTGCCAGCAGCTTAGGGCTAGCCAACAATGAGCAGTTCTTC. The gene calls are TRBV7-2 and TRBJ2-1; D is possibly TRBD2 (5 bases). The ends were cut back, 1 base at V and 5 bases at J, with 9 bases in the middle. Germline V gene data show CDR1 as SGHTA and CDR2 as FQGNSA. CDR3 length: 14 residues.

This clonotype was found a few times. The chain employs TRBV19 and TRBJ2-1; 14 nucleotides line up with TRBD2. This CDR3 is built from 17 residues. Losses at the gene ends were 7 bases for V and 8 bases for J; bases not matched to a gene: 13. Germline-derived CDR1 and CDR2 are LNHDA and SQIVND (reference sequence). Here the CDR3 DNA reads TGTGCCAGTAAGGGACTAGCGGGAGAAACGCGGAGCGATGAGCAGTTCTTC. This sequence encodes CASKGLAGETRSDEQFF. Complete variable domain (other parts from reference TRBV19 and TRBJ2-1): DGGITQSPKYLFRKEGQNVTLSCEQNLNHDAMYWYRQDPGQGLRLIYYSQIVNDFQKGDIAEGYSVSREKKESFPLTVTSAQKNPTAFYLCASKGLAGETRSDEQFFGPGTRLTVL.

This clonotype has a handful of counts. The junction departs from the called germline gene at one end, perhaps through a read error. This chain links TRBV29-1 with TRBJ2-7, with 7 bases matching TRBD2. The CDR3 has 15 residues. Germline V gene data show CDR1 as SQVTM and CDR2 as ANQGSEA. The CDR3 loop reads CSAEGGGSGNPEQYF. CDR3 nucleotide sequence: TGCAGCGCTGAAGGTGGGGGGAGCGGGAATCCCGAGCAGTACTTC.

The chain carries TRBV6-5 and TRBJ2-7; D is undetermined. The CDR3 runs 17 residues. The ends were cut back, 4 bases at V and 0 bases at J, with 19 bases in the middle. Germline V gene lookup returns CDR1 MNHEY and CDR2 SVGAGI. CDR3 DNA: TGTGCCAGCAGTTCAGATCCCGGTAGGGTGTACTCCTACGAGCAGTACTTC. This codes for CASSSDPGRVYSYEQYF.

This clonotype was detected only once. The chain links TRBV11-3 to TRBJ1-4; D remains ambiguous. The V end lost 4 bases, the J end lost 0 bases, and 6 bases lay between the germline ends. The CDR3 consists of 14 residues. In germline, CDR1 is SGHNT, CDR2 YENEEA. CDR3 region: CASSWGTTNEKLFF. CDR3 DNA: TGTGCCAGCAGCTGGGGAACAACTAATGAAAAACTGTTTTTT.

In this sample, this clonotype turned up many times. This chain's CDR3 is CASSFPVGTGFRDEKLFF. DNA for the CDR3: TGTGCCAGCAGCTTTCCGGTAGGGACAGGGTTCCGGGATGAAAAACTGTTTTTT. The chain recombines TRBV7-2 with TRBJ1-4; 9 nucleotides agree with TRBD1. The CDR3 extends over 18 amino acids. CDR1 is SGHTA, CDR2 FQGNSA, per germline. V lost 3 bases and J lost 6; bases outside the gene matches: 14.

The rearrangement links TRBV7-9 to TRBJ1-2, with D perhaps matching TRBD1 (5 bases). There are 17 residues in the CDR3. Trimming removed 1 base from V and 3 bases from J, with 18 bases in between. CDR1 is SEHNR, CDR2 FQNEAQ, per germline (reference sequence). The CDR3 reads CASSLGGDRGAHYGYTF. The CDR3 coding sequence is TGTGCCAGCAGCTTAGGAGGCGACAGAGGTGCCCACTATGGCTACACCTTC.